This T cell receptor (beta chain) is from a study of cytomegalovirus exposure and HLA in healthy donors. Deletions cut 5 bases from V and 6 bases from J, with 10 bases between. The CDR3 runs 12 residues. The V gene's germline CDR1 is SEHNR and CDR2 FQNEAQ (reference sequence). Study results and limitations: HLA allele associations emerged for about 16,000 TCR beta sequences in a later analysis, at 0.05 false discovery rate. A classifier reportedly called cytomegalovirus status with high sensitivity and specificity.

Turning to this clone: Its antigen is as yet unknown.

The primer mix had 60 Vbeta and 13 Jbeta primers. The data were produced by immunoSEQ multiplex PCR, yet TCRdb's version contains in-frame clones alone and is incomplete. Seen here are around 64,000 clones, 86% observed once, and the top ten hold roughly 2%. This chain connects TRBV7-9 to TRBJ1-2; a possible D gene is TRBD1 (6 bases). Sequencing used PBMCs. This TCR was recovered from a young woman in good health and CMV-seronegative. CDR3 sequence (DNA): TGTGCCAGCAGCAACAGGGACGATGGCTACACCTTC. Translating it yields CASSNRDDGYTF.